Below are 28 T cell receptor beta chains sequenced from a single sample in a study of cytomegalovirus exposure and HLA in healthy donors. The PCR used 60 Vbeta and 13 Jbeta primers. The protocol was immunoSEQ multiplex PCR, while the TCRdb copy is restricted to in-frame clones and leaves out a portion. There are about 180,000 clones in the sample; 75% to 85% occur only once, and about 2.2% lies in the top ten. Sequencing was performed on PBMCs. The receptors were sampled from a woman in her twenties or thirties in good health and CMV-seronegative.

This clone was found a few times. This chain uses TRBV9 with TRBJ2-3; 7 nucleotides align to TRBD1. The junction had 6 bases not matched to a gene; V was cut back by 0 bases and J by 2 bases. The CDR3 has 16 residues. The germline CDR1 and CDR2 sequences are SGDLS and YYNGEE. CDR3 sequence (DNA): TGTGCCAGCAGCGTAGATCCGGGACAGTCCACAGATACGCAGTATTTT. Translation gives CASSVDPGQSTDTQYF. Full variable domain (remainder filled in from reference TRBV9 and TRBJ2-3): DSGVTQTPKHLITATGQRVTLRCSPRSGDLSVYWYQQSLDQGLQFLIQYYNGEERAKGNILERFSAQQFPDLHSELNLSSLELGDSALYFCASSVDPGQSTDTQYFGPGTRLTVL.

The rearrangement links TRBV7-9 to TRBJ2-5; unclear D gene. Germline V gene lookup returns CDR1 SEHNR and CDR2 FQNEAQ (reference sequence). With 3 bases removed from V and 4 bases from J, the gap between germline ends came to 9 bases. The CDR3 covers 13 residues. CDR3 sequence reads: CASSFGDTETQYF. CDR3 coding DNA: TGTGCCAGCAGCTTCGGCGACACAGAGACCCAGTACTTC.

V and J are TRBV29-1 and TRBJ1-1, with a weak D call TRBD1 (5 bases). Per the germline V gene, CDR1 is SQVTM and CDR2 is ANQGSEA. V dropped 1 base and J dropped 5 bases, with 14 bases sitting between them. The CDR3 has 14 amino acids. The CDR3 sequence: CSVEVTAAGTEAFF. CDR3 DNA sequence: TGCAGCGTTGAAGTGACAGCTGCGGGGACTGAAGCTTTCTTT.

This rearrangement joins TRBV5-4 to TRBJ2-1, with 7 positions matching TRBD1. The CDR3 spans 17 residues. Germline V gene sequence: CDR1 SGHNT, CDR2 YYREEE (reference sequence). The junction had 7 bases not matched to a gene; V was cut back by 0 bases and J by 1 base. For the CDR3, the DNA is TGTGCCAGCAGCTTGGAGGTGACAGGGCTTTCCTACAATGAGCAGTTCTTC. Its protein is CASSLEVTGLSYNEQFF.

This clone was seen once. The V call is TRBV7-6, the J call TRBJ2-7; 10 bases line up with TRBD2. CDR3 length: 15 amino acids. J lost 7 bases, V lost 5 bases, and 11 bases had no gene match. CDR1 is SGHVS and CDR2 is FNYEAQ in the germline V gene. The chain's CDR3 is CASSPGVAGGPEQYF. The CDR3 nucleotides read TGTGCCAGCAGCCCCGGCGTAGCGGGAGGCCCAGAGCAGTACTTC. Filled out from reference TRBV7-6 and TRBJ2-7, the complete variable domain reads GAGVSQSPRYKVTKRGQDVALRCDPISGHVSLYWYRQALGQGPEFLTYFNYEAQQDKSGLPNDRFSAERPEGSISTLTIQRTEQRDSAMYRCASSPGVAGGPEQYFGPGTRLTVT.

The chain joins TRBV4-3 to TRBJ2-7, with 8 bases lining up with TRBD2. The V and J ends lost 0 bases and 2 bases, in that order; junction bases with no gene match: 12. CDR1 and CDR2 from the germline V gene are LGHNA and YSLEER. This CDR3 has 18 amino acids. CDR3 DNA sequence: TGCGCCAGCAGCCAAGAAGGGTCGGCTAGCGGGTCCCCCTACGAGCAGTACTTC. This codes for CASSQEGSASGSPYEQYF.

The rearrangement joins TRBV27 to TRBJ2-3; D is unresolved. The CDR3 contains 14 residues. Germline V gives CDR1 MNHEY, CDR2 SMNVEV (reference sequence). V lost 2 bases and J 9 bases, leaving 15 bases between the germline ends. The CDR3 coding sequence is TGTGCCAGCAGTTTAAATCGACTGACTGACACGCAGTATTTT. Translating it yields CASSLNRLTDTQYF.

This clone was counted once. V gene TRBV6-1 combines with J gene TRBJ1-4; weak D call: TRBD1 (6 bases). Deletions cut 1 base from V and 0 bases from J, with 15 bases between. Germline CDR1 is MNHNS and CDR2 is SASEGT. This CDR3 has 18 amino acids. CDR3 residues: CASSEVTGKDATNEKLFF. As DNA, the CDR3 is TGTGCCAGCAGTGAAGTCACAGGGAAAGATGCAACTAATGAAAAACTGTTTTTT.

This clone was picked up one time. The CDR3 region is CASSYGWSTTGELFF. CDR3 DNA sequence: TGTGCCAGCAGTTACGGCTGGAGTACCACCGGGGAGCTGTTTTTT. The chain is built from TRBV6-5 and TRBJ2-2, with D unclear. The CDR3 is made up of 15 amino acids. Trimming removed 2 bases at V and 4 bases at J, with 11 bases between. Germline CDR1 is MNHEY and CDR2 is SVGAGI.

The chain links TRBV19 to TRBJ2-7; TRBD2 matches at 9 bases. Trimming took 5 bases from V and 3 from J; bases not matched to a gene: 17. CDR1 and CDR2 from the germline V gene are LNHDA and SQIVND (reference sequence). The CDR3 runs 18 residues. CDR3 residues: CASSPLVGSGSGNYEQYF. CDR3 bases: TGTGCCAGTAGTCCCCTAGTAGGTAGCGGGAGTGGCAACTACGAGCAGTACTTC. Combining the CDR3 with reference TRBV19 and TRBJ2-7 gives the whole variable domain DGGITQSPKYLFRKEGQNVTLSCEQNLNHDAMYWYRQDPGQGLRLIYYSQIVNDFQKGDIAEGYSVSREKKESFPLTVTSAQKNPTAFYLCASSPLVGSGSGNYEQYFGPGTRLTVT.

The chain employs TRBV18 and TRBJ1-2; 8 nucleotides align to TRBD1. The CDR3 is 14 residues long. Per the germline V gene, CDR1 is KGHSH and CDR2 is LQKENI. The J segment lost 9 bases and the V segment lost 0 bases, leaving 6 bases of the junction unmatched. The CDR3 region has the DNA TGTGCCAGCTCACCACCGAACAGGGGGGATAGCTACACCTTC. Residues: CASSPPNRGDSYTF.

The rearrangement links TRBV5-1 to TRBJ1-4; no clear D gene. This CDR3 has 16 amino acids. Trimming removed 0 bases from V and 0 bases from J, with 9 bases in between. Germline loops: CDR1 SGHRS, CDR2 YFSETQ. CDR3 coding DNA: TGCGCCAGCAGCTTGGGCAGGTCGGCAACTAATGAAAAACTGTTTTTT. It translates to CASSLGRSATNEKLFF.

This chain links TRBV7-3 with TRBJ2-1; the match to TRBD1 covers 9 bases. The CDR3 covers 15 residues. Germline V gene lookup returns CDR1 SGHTA and CDR2 FQGTGA. The junction had 4 bases not matched to a gene; V was cut back by 2 bases and J by 5 bases. CDR3 residues: CASSLGTGLNNEQFF. CDR3 DNA sequence: TGTGCCAGCAGCTTAGGGACAGGGCTGAACAATGAGCAGTTCTTC.

V is TRBV5-4 and J is TRBJ1-2, with D possibly TRBD1 on 6 matching bases. CDR1 SGHNT and CDR2 YYREEE come from the germline V gene (reference sequence). Trimming removed 3 bases from V and 1 base from J, with 13 bases in between. CDR3 length: 15 residues. The CDR3 coding sequence is TGTGCCAGCAGCTCGATAACAGGGAGTAACTATGGCTACACCTTC. Translation: CASSSITGSNYGYTF.

This clone was found once. The chain links TRBV19 to TRBJ2-3; D unresolved. V was cut by 5 bases and J by 8 bases, with 20 bases left in between. The V gene's germline CDR1 is LNHDA and CDR2 SQIVND (reference sequence). CDR3 length equals 15 residues. CDR3 region: CASSDDSVLFGTQYF. DNA of the CDR3: TGTGCCAGTAGTGATGACTCGGTTTTATTCGGTACGCAGTATTTT.

The rearrangement links TRBV10-1 to TRBJ2-1; no clear D. The length of the CDR3 is 17 residues. Germline-derived CDR1 and CDR2 are WNHNN and SYGVQD (reference sequence). V gave up 4 bases and J gave up 7 bases, with 23 bases separating them. The CDR3 DNA is TGCGCCAGCAGTGGTATGCGGCGAATTTCTTCAGATAATGAGCAGTTCTTC. The encoded protein is CASSGMRRISSDNEQFF.

The CDR3 sequence: CASSLTQGSYEQYF. The CDR3 nucleotides are TGTGCCAGCAGCTTAACACAGGGCTCCTACGAGCAGTACTTC. V and J are TRBV7-8 and TRBJ2-5; D is possibly TRBD1 (6 bases). The J call could be wrong; TRBJ2-7 is a better fit for the DNA end. Germline-derived CDR1 and CDR2 are SGHVS and FQNEAQ. The CDR3 is 14 residues long.

The genes are TRBV13 and TRBJ1-2; 8 nucleotides match TRBD1. Germline lookup yields CDR1 PRHDT and CDR2 FYEKMQ (reference sequence). V lost 2 bases and J lost 3; bases outside the gene matches: 8. The CDR3 loop spans 16 amino acids. In nucleotides, the CDR3 is TGTGCCAGCAGCTTATCCCCAGGACAGGGAGACTATGGCTACACCTTC. Its protein is CASSLSPGQGDYGYTF.

The V call is TRBV4-1, the J call TRBJ1-1; 8 positions agree with TRBD1. V was pared by 3 bases and J by 7 bases, with 10 bases of the junction left unmatched. From germline, CDR1 is MGHRA and CDR2 YSYEKL. CDR3 size: 15 residues. CDR3: CASSHPQGASGEAFF. For the CDR3, the DNA is TGCGCCAGCAGCCACCCCCAGGGGGCGAGCGGTGAAGCTTTCTTT.

The chain recombines TRBV11-3 with TRBJ2-7; D not resolved. CDR3 length: 12 residues. The V gene's germline CDR1 is SGHNT and CDR2 YENEEA. V lost 11 bases and J lost 5, with 16 bases in between. CDR3 sequence (DNA): TGTGCCTTCCAAGACAAAGCCCACGAGCAGTACTTC. Its protein is CAFQDKAHEQYF.

The J gene is TRBJ2-7, the V gene TRBV10-3; 9 bases map to TRBD1. This CDR3 has 14 amino acids. Looked up from germline, CDR1 is ENHRY and CDR2 is SYGVKD. The trim removed 2 bases at V and 7 bases at J, leaving 6 bases unmatched. The DNA of the CDR3 is TGTGCCATCAGTGAGGGGACAGGGTCTTTAGAGCAGTACTTC. Its translation: CAISEGTGSLEQYF.

The V gene is TRBV28, the J gene TRBJ2-7; 7 positions match TRBD1. Germline CDR1 is MDHEN and CDR2 is SYDVKM. The CDR3 has 17 amino acids. V trimming: 4 bases; J trimming: 4 bases; junction bases outside the gene matches: 16. CDR3 nucleotides: TGTGCCAGCAGTTCCCAGAGACAGGGTTTGTTCCCATACGAGCAGTACTTC. Amino acid sequence: CASSSQRQGLFPYEQYF.

The CDR3: CASSSRETQYF. The CDR3 coding sequence is TGTGCCAGCAGTAGTAGAGAGACCCAGTACTTC. The rearrangement joins TRBV25-1 to TRBJ2-5; D call uncertain. V was clipped by 5 bases and J by 4 bases, with 5 bases between them. Germline V CDR1 and CDR2: MGHDK, SYGVNS. The CDR3 length is 11 residues.

This clone was seen once. This sequence joins TRBV4-1 and TRBJ2-3; the D gene is possibly TRBD1 (9 bases). This CDR3 is built from 16 residues. The germline V gene encodes CDR1 MGHRA and CDR2 YSYEKL. Trimming removed 3 bases at V and 5 bases at J, with 18 bases between. The CDR3, as DNA: TGCGCCAGCAGCCAGATACAGGGGGCGGGGGGAGATACGCAGTATTTT. This gives the protein CASSQIQGAGGDTQYF.

This clone was seen a single time. V is TRBV7-2 and J is TRBJ2-5; D possibly corresponds to TRBD1 (6 bases). The V gene's germline CDR1 is SGHTA and CDR2 FQGNSA. The CDR3 extends over 14 amino acids. Trimming took 5 bases from V and 2 from J, leaving 12 bases between them. CDR3 in amino acids: CASSTRTAQETQYF. The DNA of the CDR3 is TGTGCCAGCAGCACACGGACAGCACAAGAGACCCAGTACTTC.

The V call is TRBV19, the J call TRBJ1-5; D gene unclear. Trimming pared 3 bases from V and 6 bases from J, leaving 15 bases between. Germline V CDR1 and CDR2: LNHDA, SQIVND (reference sequence). The CDR3 covers 15 residues. The CDR3 protein is CASSINHPGTQPQHF. The CDR3, as DNA: TGTGCCAGTAGTATTAATCACCCAGGTACTCAGCCCCAGCATTTT.

The chain couples TRBV6-1 to TRBJ1-5, with 10 bases lining up with TRBD1. Germline CDR1 and CDR2: MNHNS and SASEGT. Trimming at V came to 6 bases and at J to 4 bases, leaving 6 bases not matched to a gene. This CDR3 spans 15 amino acids. CDR3: CASRETGGPNQPQHF. In DNA form, the CDR3 reads TGTGCCAGCAGGGAGACAGGGGGCCCGAATCAGCCCCAGCATTTT.

The CDR3 here is CASRREGTTDTQYF. CDR3 bases: TGTGCCAGCCGCAGGGAGGGAACCACAGATACGCAGTATTTT. V usage is TRBV6-5 and J usage is TRBJ2-3; the match to TRBD2 covers 7 bases. The CDR3 is 14 residues long. J gave up 2 bases and V 8 bases, and 7 bases lay outside the gene matches. The germline gives CDR1 MNHEY, CDR2 SVGAGI.